A single sample is the source of the 25 T cell receptor beta chains below, sequenced in a study of blood T cell repertoires in COVID-19. TCRdb keeps only in-frame clones here, not all; method: immunoSEQ multiplex PCR. The data hold a few hundred thousand clones, with roughly 85% observed a single time. The specimen was peripheral blood. These receptor sequences come from a human donor in a cohort sampled during active COVID-19.

This chain uses TRBV5-4 with TRBJ2-1, with D possibly TRBD2 on 5 matching bases. Germline V lookup: CDR1 SGHNT, CDR2 YYREEE (reference sequence). Trimming pared 5 bases from V and 0 bases from J, leaving 9 bases between. This CDR3 has 14 residues. CDR3 region: CASSFGGSYNEQFF. The CDR3 coding sequence is TGTGCCAGCAGTTTTGGAGGCTCCTACAATGAGCAGTTCTTC.

This sequence joins TRBV28 and TRBJ1-6; D might be TRBD1 (5 bases). Germline loops: CDR1 MDHEN, CDR2 SYDVKM. Trimming shortened V by 3 bases and J by 10 bases, and 10 bases separated the two germline ends. The CDR3 runs 13 residues. The CDR3 DNA sequence: TGTGCCAGCAGTTTGCCAGGGAACTCACCCCTCCACTTT. It specifies CASSLPGNSPLHF.

The V gene is TRBV6-6, the J gene TRBJ2-3, with TRBD2 matching over 13 bases. Losses at the gene ends were 7 bases for V and 3 bases for J; bases not matched to a gene: 1. CDR1 and CDR2 (germline): MNHNY, SVGAGI (reference sequence). The CDR3 sequence is 14 residues long. As DNA, the CDR3 is TGTGCCAGCACACTAGCGGGGGGGACAGATACGCAGTATTTT. This sequence encodes CASTLAGGTDTQYF.

The chain has TRBV12-5 and TRBJ2-3, with 9 nucleotides matching TRBD1. The CDR3 sequence is 16 residues long. Losses at the gene ends were 2 bases for V and 6 bases for J; bases not matched to a gene: 9. Looked up from germline, CDR1 is LGHNT and CDR2 is FRNRAP. CDR3 sequence: CASGLTGTGSSDTQYF. The CDR3 DNA reads as TGTGCTAGTGGTTTGACGGGGACAGGGTCGTCGGATACGCAGTATTTT.

The V and J genes are TRBV11-2 and TRBJ2-1; 8 bases align to TRBD2. The germline CDR1 and CDR2 sequences are SGHAT and FQNNGV. The CDR3 is 15 amino acids. Trimming removed 5 bases from V and 5 bases from J; junction bases left unmatched: 8. The CDR3 DNA follows: TGTGCCAGCAGCCCCTCCGGGGGGGTAAACAATGAGCAGTTCTTC. Residues: CASSPSGGVNNEQFF.

This clone was seen at least ten times. V gene TRBV24-1 combines with J gene TRBJ1-4; the match to TRBD1 covers 7 bases. Germline loops: CDR1 KGHDR, CDR2 SFDVKD. V shed 1 base, J shed 6 bases, and the junction held 4 bases outside the gene matches. The CDR3 covers 15 residues. The CDR3: CATSDLEQGYEKLFF. In DNA form, the CDR3 reads TGTGCCACCAGTGATTTAGAACAGGGGTATGAAAAACTGTTTTTT.

The chain carries TRBV9 and TRBJ1-6, with TRBD1 matching 7 bases. The CDR3 is made up of 14 amino acids. Germline trimming cut 0 bases from V and 9 bases from J; bases unmatched to any gene: 3. Germline V gives CDR1 SGDLS, CDR2 YYNGEE. The CDR3 loop is CASSVAGQASPLHF. DNA of the CDR3: TGTGCCAGCAGCGTAGCTGGACAGGCTTCACCCCTCCACTTT.

The chain carries TRBV5-1 and TRBJ1-2; possible D gene TRBD1, 5 bases. V was shortened by 4 bases and J by 2 bases, with 12 bases between the two germline ends. Germline V CDR1 and CDR2: SGHRS, YFSETQ. This CDR3 has 14 residues. CDR3 sequence: CASSVQDGNYGYTF. CDR3 coding DNA: TGCGCCAGCAGCGTACAGGACGGGAACTATGGCTACACCTTC.

This clone has just one count. The chain combines TRBV3-1 (or the pseudogene TRBV3-2) with TRBJ2-3; D is undetermined. Trimming shortened V by 0 bases and J by 0 bases, and 7 bases separated the two germline ends. CDR1 LGHDT and CDR2 YNNKEL come from the germline V gene (reference sequence). This CDR3 is built from 15 residues. CDR3 residues: CASSQDWQSTDTQYF. The CDR3 nucleotides are TGTGCCAGCAGCCAAGATTGGCAAAGCACAGATACGCAGTATTTT.

J is TRBJ1-4 and V is TRBV7-9; TRBD1 matches at 8 bases. Germline V lookup: CDR1 SEHNR, CDR2 FQNEAQ (reference sequence). Losses at the gene ends were 4 bases for V and 5 bases for J; bases not matched to a gene: 6. This CDR3 region has 15 residues. In DNA, the CDR3 is TGTGCCAGCAGCTCCCCGGGACAGGTGAATGAAAAACTGTTTTTT. Its translation is CASSSPGQVNEKLFF.

The chain carries TRBV7-9 and TRBJ1-6, with TRBD1 matching over 8 bases. CDR1 SEHNR and CDR2 FQNEAQ come from the germline V gene (reference sequence). The trim removed 6 bases at V and 6 bases at J, leaving 7 bases unmatched. CDR3 length: 15 residues. The chain's CDR3 is CASSFQTGVNSPLHF. The DNA of the CDR3 is TGTGCCAGCAGTTTCCAGACAGGGGTTAATTCACCCCTCCACTTT.

This chain joins TRBV18 and TRBJ2-7, with D unresolved. This CDR3 is 15 amino acids long. With 2 bases removed from V and 0 bases from J, the gap between germline ends came to 11 bases. CDR1 is KGHSH and CDR2 is LQKENI in the germline V gene. This chain's CDR3 is CASSPDLRSSYEQYF. CDR3 bases: TGTGCCAGCTCACCAGATCTCAGAAGCTCCTACGAGCAGTACTTC.

As DNA, the CDR3 is TGCGCCAGCAGCTTCCCGGGGTCGGCGAACACCGGGGAGCTGTTTTTT. Its translation is CASSFPGSANTGELFF. The chain joins TRBV5-1 to TRBJ2-2; tentative D call: TRBD2 (5 bases). The V end lost 2 bases, the J end lost 0 bases, and 11 bases lay between the germline ends. Germline V CDR1 and CDR2: SGHRS, YFSETQ. The CDR3 length is 16 residues.

The V gene is TRBV7-2, the J gene TRBJ2-7, with D possibly matching TRBD1 (6 bases). V was pared by 4 bases and J by 0 bases, with 10 bases between. Per the germline V gene, CDR1 is SGHTA and CDR2 is FQGNSA. This CDR3 is 14 amino acids long. In DNA form, the CDR3 reads TGTGCCAGCAGCTACTCCAGGGGCTCCTACGAGCAGTACTTC. Its protein product is CASSYSRGSYEQYF.

The genes are TRBV6-1 and TRBJ1-1, with 7 bases aligning to TRBD1. With 3 bases clipped from V and 2 bases from J, the junction kept 3 bases outside the gene matches. The CDR3 has 14 amino acids. CDR1 is MNHNS and CDR2 is SASEGT in the germline V gene. The CDR3 loop is CASSETGPNTEAFF. CDR3 sequence (DNA): TGTGCCAGCAGTGAGACAGGGCCTAACACTGAAGCTTTCTTT.

V gene TRBV19 combines with J gene TRBJ1-3; 7 nucleotides match TRBD1. With 9 bases clipped from V and 2 bases from J, the junction kept 16 bases outside the gene matches. The length of the CDR3 is 17 residues. The germline gives CDR1 LNHDA, CDR2 SQIVND (reference sequence). The CDR3, as DNA: TGTGCCAGCGCTAGGGACAGCTCAGGGGTTGCTGGAAACACCATATATTTT. Translation: CASARDSSGVAGNTIYF. Supplemented by reference TRBV19 and TRBJ1-3, the full variable domain reads DGGITQSPKYLFRKEGQNVTLSCEQNLNHDAMYWYRQDPGQGLRLIYYSQIVNDFQKGDIAEGYSVSREKKESFPLTVTSAQKNPTAFYLCASARDSSGVAGNTIYFGEGSWLTVV.

This clone was seen only a few times. The chain joins TRBV7-8 to TRBJ1-2, with D possibly TRBD1 on 6 matching bases. The CDR3 has 17 amino acids. V lost 5 bases and J 6 bases, leaving 25 bases between the germline ends. Germline V CDR1 and CDR2: SGHVS, FQNEAQ. CDR3 sequence: CASSPPLGKGVFHGYTF. The CDR3 region has the DNA TGTGCCAGCAGCCCCCCTTTAGGGAAGGGGGTTTTTCATGGCTACACCTTC.

V gene TRBV10-3 combines with J gene TRBJ1-1; D is unresolved. This CDR3 region has 11 residues. Germline CDR1 and CDR2: ENHRY and SYGVKD. Trimming stripped 0 bases from V and 14 bases from J, with 10 bases between. The CDR3 reads CAISESRITFF. DNA of the CDR3: TGTGCCATCAGTGAGTCCCGCATTACATTCTTT.

This sequence joins TRBV7-7 and TRBJ2-2, with D possibly TRBD2 on 5 matching bases. Trimming removed 1 base at V and 4 bases at J, with 10 bases between. CDR1 is SSHAT and CDR2 is FNYEAQ in the germline V gene (reference sequence). The CDR3 has 15 amino acids. CDR3 coding DNA: TGTGCCAGCAGCTTAGATTCTGGGAGCACCGGGGAGCTGTTTTTT. This gives the protein CASSLDSGSTGELFF. Combining the CDR3 with reference TRBV7-7 and TRBJ2-2 gives the whole variable domain GAGVSQSPRYKVTKRGQDVTLRCDPISSHATLYWYQQALGQGPEFLTYFNYEAQPDKSGLPSDRFSAERPEGSISTLTIQRTEQRDSAMYRCASSLDSGSTGELFFGEGSRLTVL.

This chain uses TRBV6-4 with TRBJ2-1; D not resolved. Germline V CDR1 and CDR2: MRHNA, SNTAGT. CDR3 size: 8 residues. Trimming pared 2 bases from V and 16 bases from J, leaving 3 bases between. CDR3 amino acids: CASSDVFF. CDR3 DNA: TGTGCCAGCAGTGACGTATTCTTC.

The chain uses TRBV24-1 and TRBJ1-5; 8 nucleotides agree with TRBD1. The CDR3 runs to 15 residues. Germline V lookup: CDR1 KGHDR, CDR2 SFDVKD. J was trimmed by 5 bases and V by 3 bases; bases with no gene match: 5. For the CDR3, the DNA is TGTGCCACCAGTGATACGACAGGGGTGGATCAGCCCCAGCATTTT. Amino acids: CATSDTTGVDQPQHF.

Written as DNA, the CDR3 is TGTGCCAGCAGTGAATCGGGTGGGTATAATTCACCCCTCCACTTT. Protein: CASSESGGYNSPLHF. The chain links TRBV6-1 to TRBJ1-6, with D hard to call. Per germline, CDR1 MNHNS and CDR2 SASEGT. The V and J ends lost 2 bases and 4 bases respectively, with 9 bases between them. CDR3 length: 15 amino acids.

This chain links TRBV27 with TRBJ2-1; 7 bases line up with TRBD1. V dropped 3 bases and J dropped 5; count of bases not matched to a gene: 10. Germline CDR1 MNHEY, CDR2 SMNVEV (reference sequence). The CDR3 is made up of 16 amino acids. The CDR3 is CASSLVGDSRNNEQFF. The CDR3 DNA is TGTGCCAGCAGTTTGGTAGGGGACAGTCGAAACAATGAGCAGTTCTTC.

The chain joins TRBV19 to TRBJ1-4, with a possible D match to TRBD1 (5 bases). Germline-derived CDR1 and CDR2 are LNHDA and SQIVND (reference sequence). V was shortened by 3 bases and J by 7 bases, with 12 bases between the two germline ends. The CDR3 is made up of 14 amino acids. CDR3 residues: CASSIERGSEKLFF. The CDR3 DNA follows: TGTGCCAGTAGTATTGAAAGGGGAAGTGAAAAACTGTTTTTT.

The chain joins TRBV6-5 to TRBJ1-1; 7 bases are shared with TRBD1. Losses at the gene ends were 0 bases for V and 6 bases for J; bases not matched to a gene: 1. The germline V gene has CDR1 MNHEY and CDR2 SVGAGI. There are 13 residues in the CDR3. CDR3 sequence reads: CASSYSTGPEAFF. CDR3 nucleotide sequence: TGTGCCAGCAGTTACTCGACAGGGCCTGAAGCTTTCTTT.